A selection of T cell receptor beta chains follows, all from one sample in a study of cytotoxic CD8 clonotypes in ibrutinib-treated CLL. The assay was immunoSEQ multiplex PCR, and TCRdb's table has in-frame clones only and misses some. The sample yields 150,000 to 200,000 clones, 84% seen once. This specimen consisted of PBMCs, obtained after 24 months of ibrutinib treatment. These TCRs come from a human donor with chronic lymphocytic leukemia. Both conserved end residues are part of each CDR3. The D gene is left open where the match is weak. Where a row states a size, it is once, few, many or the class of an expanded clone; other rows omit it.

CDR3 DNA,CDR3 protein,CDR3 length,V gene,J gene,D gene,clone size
TGCAGCACTAGCGGAACCTACACCGGGGAGCTGTTTTTT,CSTSGTYTGELFF,13,TRBV29-1,TRBJ2-2,TRBD2,-
TGTGCCAGTAGTTTTCGACTTCAGCCCCAGCATTTT,CASSFRLQPQHF,12,TRBV19,TRBJ1-5,-,-
TGTGCCAGCATCGAGAGCTCTGGAAACACCATATATTTT,CASIESSGNTIYF,13,TRBV7-8,TRBJ1-3,-,-
TGTGCCAGCAGCTTAGGTTCAGGGGACAATCAGCCCCAGCATTTT,CASSLGSGDNQPQHF,15,TRBV7-8,TRBJ1-5,-,-
TGTGCCACCAGCAGAGATTACGTGGCCAACTATGGCTACACCTTC,CATSRDYVANYGYTF,15,TRBV15,TRBJ1-2,-,-
TGTGCCAGCAGTGATCTGAAGGGCTCCTACGAGCAGTACTTC,CASSDLKGSYEQYF,14,TRBV2,TRBJ2-7,-,-
TGCAGCGTAGTCGGTGGCGGCTACACCTTC,CSVVGGGYTF,10,TRBV29-1,TRBJ1-2,-,-
TGTGCCAGCAGTCTCACCGGACAGCAAGAGACCCAGTACTTC,CASSLTGQQETQYF,14,TRBV6-6,TRBJ2-5,-,-
TGTGCCAGCAGCTTAGGCCATCAGCCCCAGCATTTT,CASSLGHQPQHF,12,TRBV7-9,TRBJ1-5,-,-
TGTGCCAGCAGCCCGGACAGGGTAAATCAGCCCCAGCATTTT,CASSPDRVNQPQHF,14,TRBV28,TRBJ1-5,TRBD1,-
TGCGCCAGCGGACCAGGTAACGAGCAGTACTTC,CASGPGNEQYF,11,TRBV4-1,TRBJ2-7,-,-
TGCAGCGGGGGAAAACAGAGTAACGGGGAGCTGTTTTTT,CSGGKQSNGELFF,13,TRBV29-1,TRBJ2-2,-,-
TGTGCCAGCAGCCAGCCGGGACAGGGCCCCGAGCAGTACTTC,CASSQPGQGPEQYF,14,TRBV4-2,TRBJ2-7,TRBD1,-
TGTGCCAGCAGCCCGCCGGGACTAGCATACGCCGGGGAGCTGTTTTTT,CASSPPGLAYAGELFF,16,TRBV11-1,TRBJ2-2,TRBD2,-
TGTGCCAGGGAGGGAGTCCACGAGCAGTACTTC,CAREGVHEQYF,11,TRBV2,TRBJ2-7,-,-
TGTGCCAGCGAGACAGGGGGCGTGGTTACGGTCACTGAAGCTTTCTTT,CASETGGVVTVTEAFF,16,TRBV28,TRBJ1-1,TRBD1,once
TGTGCCTGGACCCGGACAGGGGGGCCGCAAAACACTGAAGCTTTCTTT,CAWTRTGGPQNTEAFF,16,TRBV30,TRBJ1-1,TRBD1,-
TGTGCCTGGAGAGAACAGAGCACCGGGGAGCTGTTTTTT,CAWREQSTGELFF,13,TRBV30,TRBJ2-2,-,once
TGTGCCAGCAGGGAGCGGTCGGCCGTGAACACTGAAGCTTTCTTT,CASRERSAVNTEAFF,15,TRBV7-3,TRBJ1-1,-,-
TGTGCCAGTCAGAGGGGGGATGCCAGTGGTAATGAAAAACTGTTTTTT,CASQRGDASGNEKLFF,16,TRBV19,TRBJ1-4,-,-
TGTGCCAGCAGTGAACGGGCTAGCGGGAGGGCCGGAGTTATCTACAATGAGCAGTTCTTC,CASSERASGRAGVIYNEQFF,20,TRBV6-1,TRBJ2-1,TRBD2,-
TGCGCCAGCAGTCGGACAGGGCCTGAGAACACCGGGGAGCTGTTTTTT,CASSRTGPENTGELFF,16,TRBV5-1,TRBJ2-2,TRBD1,-
TGCGCCAGCAGCCAAGATCTGGCGGGCGGGGGGGTGGAGGAGCAGTACTTC,CASSQDLAGGGVEEQYF,17,TRBV4-3,TRBJ2-7,TRBD2,-
TGTGCCAGCAGATGGACGGGGGAAAAACTGTTTTTT,CASRWTGEKLFF,12,TRBV2,TRBJ1-4,-,-
TGCGCCAGCAGCTTTATAGGGGGAAGCACTGAAGCTTTCTTT,CASSFIGGSTEAFF,14,TRBV5-1,TRBJ1-1,-,-
TGTGCCAGCAGCTTAGGGGGACAGGGCTACAATGAGCAGTTCTTC,CASSLGGQGYNEQFF,15,TRBV7-3,TRBJ2-1,TRBD1,-
TGTGCCAGCAGCCTGGGAGGGGGGAATCAGCCCCAGCATTTT,CASSLGGGNQPQHF,14,TRBV5-6,TRBJ1-5,-,-
TGTGCCAGCACCCGGGGCGGGAGCGCAAATGAGCAGTTCTTC,CASTRGGSANEQFF,14,TRBV28,TRBJ2-1,TRBD2,-
TGTGCCAGTAGTACCCAGGCGCATTATAATTCACCCCTCCACTTT,CASSTQAHYNSPLHF,15,TRBV19,TRBJ1-6,-,-
TGTGCCAGCAGTTTTCTAAGCGGCACAGATACGCAGTATTTT,CASSFLSGTDTQYF,14,TRBV28,TRBJ2-3,-,-
TGTGCCAGCTCACCAGACAGGTTGGGGAGCCAAGAGACCCAGTACTTC,CASSPDRLGSQETQYF,16,TRBV18,TRBJ2-5,-,-
TGTGCCAGCAGCTTGGGGCAGACTAATGAAAAACTGTTTTTT,CASSLGQTNEKLFF,14,TRBV5-8,TRBJ1-4,-,-
TGCGCCAGCGCCCCCCAAGTTGGCACGGAATATGGCTACACCTTC,CASAPQVGTEYGYTF,15,TRBV5-1,TRBJ1-2,-,once
TGTGCCAGCAGCAAAGTGGGGGGACAGGTGCCGGTCGGTCAGCCCCAGCATTTT,CASSKVGGQVPVGQPQHF,18,TRBV21-1,TRBJ1-5,-,-
TGCGCCAGCAGCCAAGGGGTCGATACCTACGAGCAGTACTTC,CASSQGVDTYEQYF,14,TRBV4-3,TRBJ2-7,-,-
TGCGCCAGCAGCTCGGGGAGACAGGGAGGTGAGCAGTTCTTC,CASSSGRQGGEQFF,14,TRBV5-1,TRBJ2-1,-,-
TGTGCCAGCAGCGTAGATCCCTGGGACAGCTCTGGGGCCAACGTCCTGACTTTC,CASSVDPWDSSGANVLTF,18,TRBV7-9,TRBJ2-6,TRBD1,-
TGTGCCAGCAGCCCCACTAGCGGGAGAAGTACGCAGTATTTT,CASSPTSGRSTQYF,14,TRBV11-2,TRBJ2-3,TRBD2,-
TGTGCCAGCAGCTTCCCCCCCTACCGCGAGCAGTACTTC,CASSFPPYREQYF,13,TRBV7-2,TRBJ2-7,-,-
TGTGCCAGCAGCCTCGACAGGGGTTCCTACGAGCAGTACTTC,CASSLDRGSYEQYF,14,TRBV7-2,TRBJ2-7,TRBD1,-
TGTGCCAGCAGCTTTGGACCGATCAGGGAGGGGGCCTACGAGCAGTACTTC,CASSFGPIREGAYEQYF,17,TRBV5-6,TRBJ2-7,-,few
TGTGCCAGCAGCAGGACAGACTATGGCTACACCTTC,CASSRTDYGYTF,12,TRBV2,TRBJ1-2,-,-
TGCGCCAGCAGCCAGAGACAGGGGGCGCCGGGCTACACCTTC,CASSQRQGAPGYTF,14,TRBV5-1,TRBJ1-2,TRBD1,-
TGTGCCAGCAGCTTAGGCCATAGCTCCTACGAGCAGTACTTC,CASSLGHSSYEQYF,14,TRBV11-2,TRBJ2-7,-,few
TGTGCCAGCAGTGCCTCTTATGGCTACACCTTC,CASSASYGYTF,11,TRBV25-1,TRBJ1-2,-,-
TGCGCCAGCAGCTTGGAAGGTTACGAGCAGTACTTC,CASSLEGYEQYF,12,TRBV5-1,TRBJ2-7,-,-
TGTGCCAGCAGTGATAACAGGGTGCGTGGCTACACCTTC,CASSDNRVRGYTF,13,TRBV6-5,TRBJ1-2,-,-
TGTGCCAGCAGTGAAGGGGCGGAGGTCCAAGAGACCCAGTACTTC,CASSEGAEVQETQYF,15,TRBV2,TRBJ2-5,-,-
TGTGCTAGTGGTCACGAGACCCAGTACTTC,CASGHETQYF,10,TRBV12-5,TRBJ2-5,-,-
TGCGCCAGCAGCTTGTGGGGGGCGCCTAATGAAAAACTGTTTTTT,CASSLWGAPNEKLFF,15,TRBV5-1,TRBJ1-4,-,once
TGTGCCAAGCTTCCCGGGACAGGGAGGTACAATGAGCAGTTCTTC,CAKLPGTGRYNEQFF,15,TRBV28,TRBJ2-1,TRBD1,-
TGTGCCAGCAGCGTAGACCAAGTACCCCACGAGCAGTACTTC,CASSVDQVPHEQYF,14,TRBV9,TRBJ2-7,-,once
TGTGCCAGCAGCGTCGTTCAGGGCTCTGGGGCCAACGTCCTGACTTTC,CASSVVQGSGANVLTF,16,TRBV9,TRBJ2-6,-,-